The T cell receptor (beta chain) described here comes from a study of T cell clones after liver transplantation. Overall study findings and caveats: In a couple of subjects, few donor cells limited the measurable donor-reactive repertoire.

Looked up from germline, CDR1 is SGDLS and CDR2 is YYNGEE. CDR3 length: 16 residues. V dropped 4 bases and J dropped 4; count of bases not matched to a gene: 9. About this clone itself: Its antigen is unknown.

TCRdb's copy holds only in-frame clones and misses some; the assay was immunoSEQ multiplex PCR. The top ten hold approximately 8% of the sample, which has 45,000 to 55,000 clones, 70% to 85% seen once. The sequence came from a human donor who received a liver transplant. The chain carries TRBV9 and TRBJ1-1; 11 bases are a match to TRBD1. Source: CD4+ T cells from blood, taken before liver transplant. CDR3 sequence (DNA): TGTGCCAGCAGCCCACGGACAGGGGGCGCGTCCACTGAAGCTTTCTTT. Encoded protein: CASSPRTGGASTEAFF.